This T cell receptor beta chain derives from a study of shared clonotypes between healthy human individuals. Profiled with immunoSEQ multiplex PCR; TCRdb holds only in-frame clones, not every one. This sample has 500,000 to 550,000 clones, with approximately 95% found just once. General study points: Despite large depth, rarefaction showed incomplete sorted-subset sequencing. The generation probabilities recorded for non-shared clonotypes fell below those of clonotypes shared by all four donors.

Splitting the CD4+ cells yielded a CD45RA+ naive subset and a CD45RA-negative memory subset. The germline V gene has CDR1 MGHRA and CDR2 YSYEKL. The CDR3 contains 16 residues. Trimming cost V 4 bases and J 5 bases, with 17 bases left between them. Details on this clone: Its antigen is unknown.

The rearrangement uses TRBV4-1 and TRBJ1-4, with D tentatively TRBD1 (5 bases). Source material: naive CD4+ T cells sorted from blood. Stated subset: CD45RA+ positively selected. The sequence derives from a woman in her twenties or thirties in good health. The CDR3 DNA is TGCGCCAGCAGCCCCCCAGTTCTAGGGGAGAATGAAAAACTGTTTTTT. Its protein is CASSPPVLGENEKLFF.